By share of the sample, the clone carrying this T cell receptor (beta chain) is medium-sized. Its antigen is not known. The data belong to a study of HIV-infected patients and healthy controls. Broader study findings: Mean usage of eight alpha and eight beta V genes differed significantly in HIV-infected patients versus controls.

Per germline, CDR1 MNHNS and CDR2 SASEGT. The CDR3 covers 15 residues. V lost 0 bases to trimming and J lost 8 bases; unmatched junction nucleotides: 6. Whole blood was used without fractionation, so all unsorted peripheral T cells were included. Alpha and beta constant-region primers primed reverse transcription of approximately 0.55 ug RNA. Using multiplexing indices, alpha and beta chain libraries were generated apart by chain-specific third strand synthesis. Two random hexamers, added before amplification and joined, formed each molecule's 12-nucleotide barcode. MiXCR, run by TCRdb on the 5' RACE reads, gives a single entry per CDR3 protein. The sample contains roughly 8,900 distinct CDR3 sequences, about 6.1% of which appear only once.

Sequenced material: blood. The sequence derives from an adult in good health. This rearrangement joins TRBV6-1 to TRBJ2-2, with TRBD2 matching 7 bases. The CDR3 bases are TGTGCCAGCAGTGAAGCGCTTGGCGGGGGAGGGGAGCTGTTTTTT. As protein: CASSEALGGGGELFF.